This entry features one T cell receptor (beta chain) sequence. The antigen remains undetermined. The data were obtained in a study of sequential checkpoint blockade in melanoma. Overall study context: Maintenance nivolumab came after either treatment sequence. Twenty-two patients had matched tumor biopsies before treatment and at week 13 after nivolumab or ipilimumab alone. Study results and caveats: In arm A, pretreatment tumor clonality was associated with response.

The treatment: randomized to nivolumab then ipilimumab (arm A) or the reverse (arm B). Data came from immunoSEQ multiplex PCR; TCRdb stores just in-frame clones and leaves some out. Of just over 1,400 clones listed, 20% to 25% are singletons. The source was tumor tissue (inferred from file names), collected from a patient given nivolumab and ipilimumab in sequence. The receptor comes from a human donor with melanoma.

The CDR3 spells CASSLEGGPYNEQFF. The CDR3 DNA follows: TGCGCCAGCAGCTTGGAGGGCGGACCCTACAATGAGCAGTTCTTC. The chain links TRBV5-1 to TRBJ2-1; D unclear. From germline, CDR1 is SGHRS and CDR2 YFSETQ. This CDR3 is 15 amino acids long. V lost 0 bases, J lost 2 bases, and 9 bases lay in between.